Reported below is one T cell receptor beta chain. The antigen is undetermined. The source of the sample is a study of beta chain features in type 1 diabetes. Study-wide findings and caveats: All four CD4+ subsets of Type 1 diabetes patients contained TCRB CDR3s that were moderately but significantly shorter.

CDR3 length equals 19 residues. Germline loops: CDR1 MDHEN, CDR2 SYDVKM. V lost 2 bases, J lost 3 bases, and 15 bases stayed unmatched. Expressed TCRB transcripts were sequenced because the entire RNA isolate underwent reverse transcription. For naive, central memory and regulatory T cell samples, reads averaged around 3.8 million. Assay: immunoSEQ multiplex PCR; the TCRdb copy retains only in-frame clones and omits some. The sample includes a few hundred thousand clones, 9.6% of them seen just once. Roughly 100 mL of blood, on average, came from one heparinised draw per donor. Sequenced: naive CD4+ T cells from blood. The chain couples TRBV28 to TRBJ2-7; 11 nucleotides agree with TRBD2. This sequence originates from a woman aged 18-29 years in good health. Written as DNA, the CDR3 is TGTGCCAGCAGTTTACCGCGGAAATTAGCGGGAGGGTGGGACTACGAGCAGTACTTC. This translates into CASSLPRKLAGGWDYEQYF. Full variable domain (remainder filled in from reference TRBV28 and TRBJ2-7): DVKVTQSSRYLVKRTGEKVFLECVQDMDHENMFWYRQDPGLGLRLIYFSYDVKMKEKGDIPEGYSVSREKKERFSLILESASTNQTSMYLCASSLPRKLAGGWDYEQYFGPGTRLTVT.